The 21 T cell receptor beta chains given below trace back to one sample, sequenced in a study of blood T cell repertoires in COVID-19. Some clones are missing from TCRdb's copy, which holds only in-frame ones; the method was immunoSEQ multiplex PCR. The data contain around 240,000 clones, about 82% of them singletons. The specimen sequenced was PBMCs or T cells enriched from blood (not recorded which). The receptors were sampled from a woman aged 45-59 years who had recovered from COVID-19.

J is TRBJ2-1 and V is TRBV28, with D perhaps matching TRBD2 (5 bases). V was pared by 6 bases and J by 9 bases, with 15 bases between. CDR3 length equals 13 residues. CDR1 and CDR2 from the germline V gene are MDHEN and SYDVKM. Here the CDR3 DNA reads TGTGCCAGCAGCTTGGGCGCTCGGGGTGAGCAGTTCTTC. Its translation: CASSLGARGEQFF. The full variable domain, with the rest looked up from reference TRBV28 and TRBJ2-1, is DVKVTQSSRYLVKRTGEKVFLECVQDMDHENMFWYRQDPGLGLRLIYFSYDVKMKEKGDIPEGYSVSREKKERFSLILESASTNQTSMYLCASSLGARGEQFFGPGTRLTVL.

V gene TRBV11-3 combines with J gene TRBJ1-1; perhaps TRBD1 as D (5 bases). V lost 3 bases and J lost 4, with 9 bases in between. The CDR3 totals 13 residues. Germline CDR1 and CDR2: SGHNT and YENEEA. CDR3 region: CASSLNRFTEAFF. The CDR3 nucleotides read TGTGCCAGCAGCTTGAACAGGTTCACTGAAGCTTTCTTT. The variable domain in full, with the rest retrieved from reference TRBV11-3 and TRBJ1-1, is EAGVVQSPRYKIIEKKQPVAFWCNPISGHNTLYWYLQNLGQGPELLIRYENEEAVDDSQLPKDRFSAERLKGVDSTLKIQPAELGDSAVYLCASSLNRFTEAFFGQGTRLTVV.

V gene TRBV19 combines with J gene TRBJ1-6; D perhaps matches TRBD1 (6 bases). The germline gives CDR1 LNHDA, CDR2 SQIVND (reference sequence). The CDR3 covers 13 residues. V was clipped by 7 bases and J by 10 bases, with 14 bases between them. CDR3 sequence reads: CASNPDRGSPLHF. The DNA of the CDR3 is TGTGCCAGTAACCCGGACAGAGGCTCACCCCTCCACTTT.

The chain has TRBV6-2 or TRBV6-3 and TRBJ1-1, with no clear D. The germline V gene has CDR1 MNHEY and CDR2 SVGEGT. The CDR3 contains 15 residues. V lost 0 bases and J lost 2, with 10 bases in between. CDR3 protein: CASSYSGFPNTEAFF. The CDR3 DNA reads TGTGCCAGCAGTTACTCCGGGTTTCCAAACACTGAAGCTTTCTTT.

The chain links TRBV15 to TRBJ2-1; 8 bases map to TRBD2. V was pared by 1 base and J by 1 base, with 6 bases of the junction left unmatched. The CDR3 is 17 amino acids. Germline V gene sequence: CDR1 LNHNV, CDR2 YYDKDF (reference sequence). CDR3 nucleotide sequence: TGTGCCACCAGCAGAGGAGCCAGCGGGGGTTCCTACAATGAGCAGTTCTTC. Its protein product is CATSRGASGGSYNEQFF.

The chain has TRBV7-9 and TRBJ2-7, with TRBD1 matching 7 bases. The CDR3 loop spans 13 amino acids. V dropped 7 bases and J dropped 0; count of bases not matched to a gene: 3. The germline V gene encodes CDR1 SEHNR and CDR2 FQNEAQ (reference sequence). The CDR3 sequence is CASTGTVSYEQYF. The CDR3 bases are TGTGCCAGCACCGGGACAGTCTCCTACGAGCAGTACTTC.

The chain joins TRBV29-1 to TRBJ2-4; D is undetermined. The CDR3 is made up of 17 amino acids. CDR1 and CDR2 from the germline V gene are SQVTM and ANQGSEA. V shed 4 bases and J shed 0 bases, with 19 bases lying between them. The CDR3 sequence is CSVVSSAQSLAKNIQYF. The CDR3 coding sequence is TGCAGCGTTGTTTCCAGCGCCCAATCCCTAGCCAAAAACATTCAGTACTTC.

The V call is TRBV7-8, the J call TRBJ1-2; 7 bases map to TRBD1. The CDR3 loop spans 13 amino acids. Germline V CDR1 and CDR2: SGHVS, FQNEAQ. V lost 5 bases, J lost 9 bases, and 9 bases stayed unmatched. The CDR3 region has the DNA TGTGCCAGCAGCCCCCCCGGACAGGCTAGCTACACCTTC. Protein product: CASSPPGQASYTF.

V is TRBV5-6 and J is TRBJ1-2; 11 nucleotides agree with TRBD1. The CDR3 has 15 residues. V trimming: 3 bases; J trimming: 4 bases; junction bases outside the gene matches: 5. The germline gives CDR1 SGHDT, CDR2 YYEEEE. CDR3 DNA sequence: TGTGCCAGCAGCTCTCGGACAGGGGGCGGCTATGGCTACACCTTC. Translated, it gives CASSSRTGGGYGYTF. Complete variable domain (other parts from reference TRBV5-6 and TRBJ1-2): DAGVTQSPTHLIKTRGQQVTLRCSPKSGHDTVSWYQQALGQGPQFIFQYYEEEERQRGNFPDRFSGHQFPNYSSELNVNALLLGDSALYLCASSSRTGGGYGYTFGSGTRLTVV.

The chain couples TRBV18 to TRBJ2-3, with 12 bases that match TRBD2. CDR1 KGHSH and CDR2 LQKENI come from the germline V gene. V gave up 1 base and J gave up 4 bases; unmatched junction bases: 3. This CDR3 spans 16 amino acids. Here the CDR3 DNA reads TGTGCCAGCTCACCACAGGCTAGCGGGAGGGCAGATACGCAGTATTTT. Protein sequence: CASSPQASGRADTQYF.

Only a few counts were recorded for this clone. V usage is TRBV7-2 and J usage is TRBJ2-2; D not certain. Per the germline V gene, CDR1 is SGHTA and CDR2 is FQGNSA. V lost 5 bases and J 3 bases, leaving 4 bases between the germline ends. The CDR3 contains 12 residues. The CDR3 coding sequence is TGTGCCAGCAGCCCCTACACCGGGGAGCTGTTTTTT. It encodes CASSPYTGELFF.

The chain carries TRBV7-2 and TRBJ1-3; D is unclear. CDR3 length: 12 amino acids. The germline V and J ends were trimmed by 3 bases and 4 bases, with 4 bases remaining between them. CDR1 SGHTA and CDR2 FQGNSA come from the germline V gene. The CDR3: CASSFLGNTIYF. In DNA, the CDR3 is TGTGCCAGCAGCTTTTTAGGAAACACCATATATTTT.

The chain employs TRBV2 and TRBJ1-2, with D tentatively TRBD1 (6 bases). In germline, CDR1 is SNHLY, CDR2 FYNNEI. The CDR3 sequence is 14 residues long. Trimming took 3 bases from V and 3 from J, leaving 11 bases between them. The CDR3: CASSDDRYYYGYTF. DNA of the CDR3: TGTGCCAGCAGTGACGACAGGTACTACTATGGCTACACCTTC.

This chain connects TRBV6-5 to TRBJ2-5; TRBD1 agrees at 10 bases. V was pared by 7 bases and J by 5 bases, with 7 bases of the junction left unmatched. CDR3 size: 14 residues. CDR1 is MNHEY and CDR2 is SVGAGI in the germline V gene. CDR3 sequence reads: CASTDRGGVETQYF. The CDR3 nucleotides read TGTGCCAGCACGGACAGGGGGGGCGTCGAGACCCAGTACTTC.

The chain links TRBV2 to TRBJ1-6; the match to TRBD1 covers 7 bases. This CDR3 region has 14 residues. The V gene's germline CDR1 is SNHLY and CDR2 FYNNEI. The V and J ends lost 7 bases and 10 bases, in that order; junction bases with no gene match: 10. The chain's CDR3 is CASTPRQGSSPLHF. CDR3 bases: TGTGCCAGCACGCCGAGACAGGGAAGCTCACCCCTCCACTTT.

The chain joins TRBV9 to TRBJ2-5; unclear D gene. Trimming took 4 bases from V and 5 from J, leaving 15 bases between them. This CDR3 has 14 residues. CDR1 is SGDLS and CDR2 is YYNGEE in the germline V gene. CDR3 in DNA: TGTGCCAGCAGCCGGTCGTCAATGGAGGAGACCCAGTACTTC. It specifies CASSRSSMEETQYF.

The chain has TRBV28 and TRBJ1-2, with TRBD1 identical over 7 bases. CDR3 size: 16 residues. The ends lost 8 bases at V and 4 bases at J; junction bases unmatched: 16. CDR1 and CDR2 from the germline V gene are MDHEN and SYDVKM. The CDR3 spells CASQVQWPNRGYGYTF. The CDR3 coding sequence is TGTGCCAGCCAGGTCCAGTGGCCGAACAGGGGCTATGGCTACACCTTC.

The chain couples TRBV27 to TRBJ1-1; 9 bases align to TRBD1. CDR3 length: 16 residues. The V segment lost 6 bases and the J segment 6 bases; nucleotides outside the gene matches: 14. Germline V gene lookup returns CDR1 MNHEY and CDR2 SMNVEV (reference sequence). This chain's CDR3 is CASSPQPGQGIPEAFF. The CDR3 bases are TGTGCCAGCAGCCCTCAACCGGGACAGGGAATCCCTGAAGCTTTCTTT.

The rearrangement joins TRBV29-1 to TRBJ2-1, with 13 bases aligning to TRBD2. Trimming cost V 1 base and J 3 bases; bases outside gene matches: 3. CDR1 is SQVTM and CDR2 is ANQGSEA in the germline V gene. The CDR3 loop spans 16 amino acids. The CDR3 loop reads CSVEGTSGGLYNEQFF. In DNA, the CDR3 is TGCAGCGTTGAAGGGACTAGCGGGGGCCTCTACAATGAGCAGTTCTTC.

Only a few counts were recorded for this clone. The rearrangement links TRBV11-3 to TRBJ1-6; 7 nucleotides match TRBD1. The CDR3 length is 14 residues. The germline CDR1 and CDR2 sequences are SGHNT and YENEEA. After removal of 5 bases from V and 7 bases from J, the junction contained 5 bases not matched to a gene. The DNA for the CDR3 is TGTGCCAGCAGCCCCCGACAGGGCAATTCACCCCTCCACTTT. This encodes CASSPRQGNSPLHF.

This sequence joins TRBV12-3 or TRBV12-4 and TRBJ1-1, with a possible D match to TRBD1 (5 bases). Trimming left V 3 bases short and J 4 bases short, with 9 bases between. The CDR3 runs 13 residues. DNA for the CDR3: TGTGCCAGCAGTTTGGCCAGGGCCACTGAAGCTTTCTTT. Translation gives CASSLARATEAFF.